This record covers a single TCR beta chain. The ends lost 0 bases at V and 4 bases at J; junction bases unmatched: 5. The CDR3 sequence is 15 residues long. Germline CDR1 MNHNY, CDR2 SVGAGI (reference sequence). Original processing notes: Cell counts per sample came from amplifying reference gene primers. Repertoires were generated with immunoSEQ multiplex PCR, while TCRdb's copy carries only in-frame clones and drops some. The D gene and trimming were derived from the DNA, and the V and J assignments and clone size from that table. The sample includes 410,000 or so clones, roughly 88% of them seen just once. The sample originates from a study of blood T cell repertoires in COVID-19. In the study overall: Acute-phase and convalescent COVID-19 samples originated in the United States, Italy and Spain. PBMCs, B-cell-depleted T cells, or T cells were the source of the cDNA or gDNA that made up the material.

Input material: peripheral blood. This chain links TRBV6-6 with TRBJ2-5; 7 bases fit TRBD2. This TCR came from a woman aged 30 to 39 with active or convalescent COVID-19. CDR3: CASSYSGGTGETQYF. The CDR3 DNA is TGTGCCAGCAGTTACTCGGGGGGGACTGGAGAGACCCAGTACTTC.